These T cell receptor beta chains were read from a single sample in a study of blood T cell repertoires in COVID-19. Generated by immunoSEQ multiplex PCR, the TCRdb table keeps only in-frame clones and is missing some. The sample lists about 180,000 clones, roughly 85% occurring once. Sequenced material: PBMCs or T cells enriched from blood (not recorded which). The receptors derive from a woman younger than 35 who had recovered from COVID-19. The CDR3 runs from the conserved cysteine through the conserved F or W. A D gene is named only where the DNA matches it firmly. Only part of the rows carry a size: once, few, many, or a class if the clone is expanded.

V gene: TRBV7-7; D gene: TRBD1; J gene: TRBJ1-4; clone size: .; CDR3 protein: CASSRGTANEKLFF; CDR3 DNA: TGTGCTAGCAGCCGCGGGACAGCGAATGAAAAACTGTTTTTT
V gene: TRBV2; D gene: .; J gene: TRBJ2-7; clone size: .; CDR3 protein: CATQGESGRESIYEQYF; CDR3 DNA: TGTGCCACACAGGGGGAGAGCGGGCGGGAGAGTATCTACGAGCAGTACTTC
V gene: TRBV14; D gene: .; J gene: TRBJ1-1; clone size: .; CDR3 protein: CASSQTDTEAFF; CDR3 DNA: TGTGCCAGCAGCCAAACGGACACTGAAGCTTTCTTT
V gene: TRBV2; D gene: .; J gene: TRBJ1-1; clone size: .; CDR3 protein: CASSPRAGFSTEAFF; CDR3 DNA: TGTGCCAGCAGTCCCAGGGCAGGCTTCAGCACTGAAGCTTTCTTT
V gene: TRBV28; D gene: TRBD2; J gene: TRBJ2-7; clone size: .; CDR3 protein: CASETSGGDHSYEQYF; CDR3 DNA: TGTGCCAGCGAGACTAGCGGGGGGGACCACTCCTACGAGCAGTACTTC
V gene: TRBV27; D gene: .; J gene: TRBJ1-6; clone size: .; CDR3 protein: CASSLSGDGKPYNSPLHF; CDR3 DNA: TGTGCCAGCAGTTTATCAGGAGACGGGAAGCCCTATAATTCACCCCTCCACTTT
V gene: TRBV6-5; D gene: .; J gene: TRBJ1-3; clone size: .; CDR3 protein: CASRPSSGNTIYF; CDR3 DNA: TGTGCCAGCAGGCCCAGCTCTGGAAACACCATATATTTT
V gene: TRBV3-1/TRBV3-2; D gene: TRBD2; J gene: TRBJ2-7; clone size: .; CDR3 protein: CASSQAGSWTSGTEQYF; CDR3 DNA: TGTGCCAGCAGCCAAGCCGGCTCTTGGACTAGCGGGACCGAGCAGTACTTC
V gene: TRBV7-9; D gene: .; J gene: TRBJ2-7; clone size: .; CDR3 protein: CASSLEGGPSSEQYF; CDR3 DNA: TGTGCCAGCAGCTTAGAGGGGGGGCCTTCGTCAGAGCAGTACTTC
V gene: TRBV10-3; D gene: .; J gene: TRBJ2-1; clone size: .; CDR3 protein: CAVQGSGNEQFF; CDR3 DNA: TGTGCCGTGCAGGGGTCGGGGAATGAGCAGTTCTTC
V gene: TRBV7-2; D gene: .; J gene: TRBJ2-6; clone size: .; CDR3 protein: CASSLRGQGEISGANVLTF; CDR3 DNA: TGTGCCAGCAGCTTACGAGGCCAGGGCGAAATCTCTGGGGCCAACGTCCTGACTTTC
V gene: TRBV6-2/TRBV6-3; D gene: TRBD1; J gene: TRBJ2-7; clone size: .; CDR3 protein: CASSYSGQAARYEQYF; CDR3 DNA: TGTGCCAGCAGTTATTCCGGACAGGCTGCGCGGTACGAGCAGTACTTC
V gene: TRBV19; D gene: .; J gene: TRBJ1-1; clone size: .; CDR3 protein: CATGVVGTEAFF; CDR3 DNA: TGTGCCACCGGGGTTGTGGGGACTGAAGCTTTCTTT
V gene: TRBV5-1; D gene: TRBD1; J gene: TRBJ2-7; clone size: .; CDR3 protein: CASSRQNYRGPFYEQYF; CDR3 DNA: TGCGCCAGCAGCAGACAAAACTACAGGGGGCCTTTTTACGAGCAGTACTTC
V gene: TRBV5-8; D gene: TRBD2; J gene: TRBJ2-7; clone size: .; CDR3 protein: CASSLGLAGIAHEQYF; CDR3 DNA: TGTGCCAGCAGCTTGGGACTAGCGGGGATTGCCCACGAGCAGTACTTC
V gene: TRBV4-2; D gene: TRBD1; J gene: TRBJ2-7; clone size: .; CDR3 protein: CASSQERDRYEQYF; CDR3 DNA: TGTGCCAGCAGCCAAGAGAGGGACAGGTACGAGCAGTACTTC
V gene: TRBV19; D gene: TRBD1; J gene: TRBJ1-1; clone size: once; CDR3 protein: CASSKIPGQTIGTEAFF; CDR3 DNA: TGTGCCAGTAGTAAAATACCGGGACAGACTATCGGCACTGAAGCTTTCTTT
V gene: TRBV28; D gene: .; J gene: TRBJ1-2; clone size: few; CDR3 protein: CASSFRGYGYTF; CDR3 DNA: TGTGCCAGCAGTTTCCGAGGCTATGGCTACACCTTC
V gene: TRBV18; D gene: TRBD1; J gene: TRBJ2-1; clone size: .; CDR3 protein: CASSSAWGQGAYEQFF; CDR3 DNA: TGTGCCAGCTCATCAGCCTGGGGACAGGGGGCCTATGAGCAGTTCTTC
V gene: TRBV6-1; D gene: .; J gene: TRBJ1-1; clone size: .; CDR3 protein: CASSEAGGTEAFF; CDR3 DNA: TGTGCCAGCAGTGAAGCAGGAGGCACTGAAGCTTTCTTT
V gene: TRBV19; D gene: .; J gene: TRBJ1-1; clone size: .; CDR3 protein: CASSIERGTEAFF; CDR3 DNA: TGTGCCAGTAGTATCGAGAGAGGGACTGAAGCTTTCTTT
V gene: TRBV6-5; D gene: .; J gene: TRBJ1-1; clone size: once; CDR3 protein: CASSQGGFRAEAFF; CDR3 DNA: TGTGCCAGCAGCCAAGGGGGTTTTAGGGCTGAAGCTTTCTTT
V gene: TRBV4-2; D gene: .; J gene: TRBJ2-1; clone size: .; CDR3 protein: CASSQDWASNNEQFF; CDR3 DNA: TGTGCCAGCAGCCAAGATTGGGCTTCCAATAATGAGCAGTTCTTC
V gene: TRBV9; D gene: .; J gene: TRBJ2-7; clone size: .; CDR3 protein: CASSVDGGSYEQYF; CDR3 DNA: TGTGCCAGCAGCGTAGACGGGGGAAGCTACGAGCAGTACTTC
V gene: TRBV28; D gene: TRBD1; J gene: TRBJ2-2; clone size: .; CDR3 protein: CASSPGTGSTGELFF; CDR3 DNA: TGTGCCAGCAGTCCGGGGACAGGGAGCACCGGGGAGCTGTTTTTT
V gene: TRBV2; D gene: .; J gene: TRBJ2-5; clone size: .; CDR3 protein: CASRSIWEETQYF; CDR3 DNA: TGTGCCAGCAGGTCGATTTGGGAGGAGACCCAGTACTTC
V gene: TRBV19; D gene: TRBD1; J gene: TRBJ1-4; clone size: .; CDR3 protein: CASSRDRENGKLFF; CDR3 DNA: TGTGCCAGTAGTCGCGACAGGGAGAATGGAAAACTGTTTTTT
V gene: TRBV11-2; D gene: TRBD1; J gene: TRBJ1-4; clone size: once; CDR3 protein: CASSGGFNEKLFF; CDR3 DNA: TGTGCCAGCTCAGGGGGTTTTAATGAAAAACTGTTTTTT
V gene: TRBV30; D gene: .; J gene: TRBJ2-3; clone size: .; CDR3 protein: CAWSAEGGTQYF; CDR3 DNA: TGTGCCTGGAGCGCAGAGGGAGGCACGCAGTATTTT
V gene: TRBV10-3; D gene: TRBD1; J gene: TRBJ1-2; clone size: .; CDR3 protein: CAISASGGNYGYTF; CDR3 DNA: TGTGCCATCAGTGCCTCAGGGGGCAACTATGGCTACACCTTC
V gene: TRBV7-2; D gene: TRBD1; J gene: TRBJ1-3; clone size: .; CDR3 protein: CASSSAGGQISGNTIYF; CDR3 DNA: TGTGCCAGCAGCTCCGCAGGGGGACAGATCTCTGGAAACACCATATATTTT
V gene: TRBV21-1; D gene: .; J gene: TRBJ2-4; clone size: .; CDR3 protein: CASSKGRGRAELAKNIQYF; CDR3 DNA: TGTGCCAGCAGCAAAGGGCGGGGCAGGGCCGAACTAGCCAAAAACATTCAGTACTTC
V gene: TRBV19; D gene: .; J gene: TRBJ2-2; clone size: .; CDR3 protein: CASSIVSRLTGELFF; CDR3 DNA: TGTGCCAGTAGTATAGTCAGCAGACTCACCGGGGAGCTGTTTTTT
V gene: TRBV27; D gene: TRBD1; J gene: TRBJ2-7; clone size: .; CDR3 protein: CASTKLSTGQASYEQYF; CDR3 DNA: TGTGCCAGCACCAAATTATCGACAGGACAGGCGTCCTACGAGCAGTACTTC
V gene: TRBV6-6; D gene: TRBD1; J gene: TRBJ1-6; clone size: .; CDR3 protein: CASSYSGQGDNSPLHF; CDR3 DNA: TGTGCCAGCAGTTACTCGGGCCAGGGGGATAATTCACCCCTCCACTTT
V gene: TRBV27; D gene: TRBD2; J gene: TRBJ2-2; clone size: .; CDR3 protein: CASSRLAGNTGELFF; CDR3 DNA: TGTGCCAGCAGTAGGCTAGCGGGCAACACCGGGGAGCTGTTTTTT
V gene: TRBV7-2; D gene: .; J gene: TRBJ2-7; clone size: few; CDR3 protein: CASSLVLRGPYEQYF; CDR3 DNA: TGTGCCAGCAGCTTGGTGCTGCGGGGCCCCTACGAGCAGTACTTC
V gene: TRBV5-1; D gene: TRBD1; J gene: TRBJ1-1; clone size: .; CDR3 protein: CASSDLDRALNTEAFF; CDR3 DNA: TGCGCCAGCAGCGACTTGGACAGGGCCTTGAACACTGAAGCTTTCTTT
V gene: TRBV4-1; D gene: .; J gene: TRBJ1-1; clone size: .; CDR3 protein: CASSHPVQKNTEAFF; CDR3 DNA: TGCGCCAGCAGCCACCCGGTCCAAAAGAACACTGAAGCTTTCTTT
V gene: TRBV18; D gene: .; J gene: TRBJ1-5; clone size: .; CDR3 protein: CASSSLTGDQPQHF; CDR3 DNA: TGTGCCAGCTCATCCCTCACGGGGGATCAACCCCAGCATTTT
V gene: TRBV29-1; D gene: TRBD1; J gene: TRBJ1-1; clone size: .; CDR3 protein: CSVGQGDQAFF; CDR3 DNA: TGCAGCGTCGGACAGGGGGACCAAGCTTTCTTT